Below, 30 T cell receptor beta chains from the same sample are listed, as sequenced in a study of blood T cell repertoires in COVID-19. Assay: immunoSEQ multiplex PCR; the TCRdb copy retains only in-frame clones and omits some. Of about 280,000 clones in the sample, around nine tenths are singletons; the top ten hold around 13%. Sequenced sample: peripheral blood. All receptors derive from a woman in her 70s with COVID-19, enrolled during active disease.

This clone was recorded once. J is TRBJ1-2 and V is TRBV11-2; the D is unclear. CDR3 length: 13 amino acids. With 2 bases removed from V and 8 bases from J, the gap between germline ends came to 12 bases. Per germline, CDR1 SGHAT and CDR2 FQNNGV. The CDR3 sequence: CASSLNPREGYTF. The CDR3 DNA follows: TGTGCCAGCAGCTTAAACCCGAGAGAGGGCTACACCTTC.

This chain uses TRBV2 with TRBJ1-2; D is undetermined. Germline values: CDR1 SNHLY, CDR2 FYNNEI. Between the trimmed V and J ends, which lost 6 bases and 8 bases, there was a span of 13 bases. The CDR3 length is 12 residues. CDR3 bases: TGTGCCAGCAGCAGCGGACGGCTCGGCTACACCTTC. Amino acid sequence: CASSSGRLGYTF.

J is TRBJ1-4 and V is TRBV15; weak D call: TRBD1 (6 bases). CDR1 and CDR2 (germline): LNHNV, YYDKDF (reference sequence). V lost 0 bases and J lost 8, with 10 bases in between. This CDR3 has 14 residues. The DNA for the CDR3 is TGTGCCACCAGCAGAGAAGGGGGTTCCGAAAAACTGTTTTTT. It translates to CATSREGGSEKLFF.

The rearrangement uses TRBV2 and TRBJ2-5, with no clear D. The CDR3 totals 13 residues. The V gene's germline CDR1 is SNHLY and CDR2 FYNNEI. V dropped 4 bases and J dropped 1 base, with 7 bases sitting between them. The CDR3 sequence is CASSVNTQETQYF. CDR3 in DNA: TGTGCCAGCAGTGTTAACACCCAAGAGACCCAGTACTTC.

J is TRBJ1-6 and V is TRBV7-2; a possible D gene is TRBD1 (5 bases). Germline assignment: CDR1 SGHTA and CDR2 FQGNSA. Trimming stripped 2 bases from V and 6 bases from J, with 11 bases between. This CDR3 contains 15 residues. This chain's CDR3 is CASSLQGQFNSPLHF. CDR3 nucleotides: TGTGCCAGCAGCTTACAAGGACAATTTAATTCACCCCTCCACTTT.

The chain joins TRBV5-1 to TRBJ1-4, with a tentative D call TRBD1 (5 bases). Trimming removed 4 bases from V and 8 bases from J, with 15 bases in between. CDR1 is SGHRS and CDR2 is YFSETQ in the germline V gene. CDR3 length equals 14 residues. This CDR3 is CASSEQGTGEKLFF. DNA for the CDR3: TGCGCCAGCAGCGAGCAGGGTACTGGGGAAAAACTGTTTTTT.

Turning to this clone: The sample carries other DNA sequences with the same CDR3. The rearrangement uses TRBV4-2 and TRBJ1-3; the D gene is possibly TRBD1 (6 bases). The ends were cut back, 0 bases at V and 0 bases at J, with 9 bases in the middle. Looked up from germline, CDR1 is LGHNA and CDR2 is YNFKEQ. This CDR3 is built from 16 residues. The CDR3 protein is CASSQETGSSGNTIYF. CDR3 nucleotides: TGTGCCAGCAGCCAAGAGACAGGCAGCTCTGGAAACACCATATATTTT.

This clone showed up just once. The gene calls are TRBV29-1 and TRBJ2-2; D uncertain. Trimming cost V 6 bases and J 6 bases, with 11 bases left between them. This CDR3 region has 12 residues. Germline loops: CDR1 SQVTM, CDR2 ANQGSEA. DNA for the CDR3: TGCAGCGTCCTACTCCCCTCCGGGGAGCTGTTTTTT. It translates to CSVLLPSGELFF.

This rearrangement joins TRBV7-9 to TRBJ2-6; D gene ambiguous. V shed 7 bases and J shed 2 bases, with 9 bases lying between them. The length of the CDR3 is 14 residues. Germline loops: CDR1 SEHNR, CDR2 FQNEAQ (reference sequence). The CDR3 sequence: CASTPIAGANVLTF. The CDR3 DNA follows: TGTGCCAGCACCCCTATAGCTGGGGCCAACGTCCTGACTTTC. Full variable domain (rest looked up from reference TRBV7-9 and TRBJ2-6): DTGVSQNPRHKITKRGQNVTFRCDPISEHNRLYWYRQTLGQGPEFLTYFQNEAQLEKSRLLSDRFSAERPKGSFSTLEIQRTEQGDSAMYLCASTPIAGANVLTFGAGSRLTVL.

The chain employs TRBV6-4 and TRBJ2-1; TRBD2 aligns across 9 bases. Germline CDR1 and CDR2: MRHNA and SNTAGT. The CDR3 covers 16 residues. With 0 bases clipped from V and 9 bases from J, the junction kept 9 bases outside the gene matches. In nucleotides, the CDR3 is TGTGCCAGCAGTGACTCCAAGCGGGGGGTCTCAATTGAGCAGTTCTTC. It encodes CASSDSKRGVSIEQFF.

This clone has a handful of counts. This chain links TRBV7-9 with TRBJ1-1; no definite D call. Germline values: CDR1 SEHNR, CDR2 FQNEAQ (reference sequence). The CDR3 covers 14 residues. The V gene lost 6 bases and the J gene lost 4 bases, with 15 bases spanning the gap. CDR3 coding DNA: TGTGCCAGCAGATCGGAAAGGGAGAGCACTGAAGCTTTCTTT. Its translation is CASRSERESTEAFF.

J is TRBJ1-1 and V is TRBV18, with D hard to call. This CDR3 spans 15 amino acids. Germline V CDR1 and CDR2: KGHSH, LQKENI. V dropped 4 bases and J dropped 2 bases, with 14 bases sitting between them. CDR3 coding DNA: TGTGCCAGCTCACAAACCGGGTCCTTTAACACTGAAGCTTTCTTT. It codes for CASSQTGSFNTEAFF.

CDR3 loop: CASSFGCGLEQYF. DNA for the CDR3: TGTGCCAGCAGCTTTGGCTGCGGGCTCGAGCAGTACTTC. The V and J genes are TRBV5-7 and TRBJ2-7; D is perhaps TRBD2 (5 bases). TRBV5-7 is an ORF, and what it does is uncertain. This CDR3 contains 13 residues. The V and J ends lost 2 bases and 6 bases respectively, with 12 bases between them.

The V and J genes are TRBV28 and TRBJ1-2; D not resolved. The CDR3 loop spans 13 amino acids. Trimming took 8 bases from V and 0 from J, leaving 10 bases between them. Germline CDR1 is MDHEN and CDR2 is SYDVKM. CDR3 in amino acids: CASGVRANYGYTF. CDR3 DNA: TGTGCCAGCGGAGTCCGGGCTAACTATGGCTACACCTTC.

The CDR3 protein is CASSYSAGGGEKLFF. CDR3 sequence (DNA): TGTGCCAGCAGTTACTCAGCTGGGGGAGGGGAAAAACTGTTTTTT. J is TRBJ1-4 and V is TRBV6-5; maybe TRBD1 (5 bases). There are 15 residues in the CDR3. The V and J ends lost 0 bases and 8 bases respectively, with 13 bases between them. Looked up from germline, CDR1 is MNHEY and CDR2 is SVGAGI.

As to this clone: Relative to the germline gene, one junction end is altered; a read error may explain this. The gene calls are TRBV20-1 and TRBJ2-7, with D unclear. Germline loops: CDR1 DFQATT, CDR2 SNEGSKA (reference sequence). The CDR3 runs 13 residues. The CDR3 DNA sequence: TGCAGTTCTAGTGAAGCCGCCTTTGGCGAGCAGTACTTC. Translation: CSSSEAAFGEQYF.

This clone showed up just once. The chain recombines TRBV5-4 with TRBJ1-2, with D possibly being TRBD1 (5 bases). V lost 4 bases, J lost 4 bases, and 14 bases lay in between. The CDR3 loop spans 14 amino acids. CDR1 and CDR2 from the germline V gene are SGHNT and YYREEE (reference sequence). CDR3 nucleotides: TGTGCCAGCAGCCCAGTAGGGGTGAGCTATGGCTACACCTTC. Protein product: CASSPVGVSYGYTF.

The chain recombines TRBV28 with TRBJ1-6; D ambiguous. CDR3 length: 14 residues. Trimming shortened V by 2 bases and J by 8 bases, and 10 bases separated the two germline ends. The germline V gene encodes CDR1 MDHEN and CDR2 SYDVKM. CDR3 sequence reads: CASSLIESDSPLHF. The CDR3 DNA follows: TGTGCCAGCAGTTTAATCGAGTCCGATTCACCCCTCCACTTT.

The chain has TRBV19 and TRBJ1-1; D is undetermined. Trimming removed 0 bases at V and 3 bases at J, with 8 bases between. The CDR3 is 14 amino acids. Germline loops: CDR1 LNHDA, CDR2 SQIVND (reference sequence). The CDR3 loop reads CASSIEGRDTEAFF. The DNA for the CDR3 is TGTGCCAGTAGTATAGAGGGTCGGGACACTGAAGCTTTCTTT.

This clone has ten or more counts. The V gene is TRBV7-9, the J gene TRBJ1-1; 8 bases are a match to TRBD1. Germline assignment: CDR1 SEHNR and CDR2 FQNEAQ (reference sequence). Trimming removed 5 bases from V and 8 bases from J; junction bases left unmatched: 7. CDR3 size: 13 residues. The CDR3 region is CASSPGTGREAFF. The CDR3 coding sequence is TGTGCCAGCAGCCCCGGGACAGGACGAGAAGCTTTCTTT. Complete variable domain (other parts from reference TRBV7-9 and TRBJ1-1): DTGVSQNPRHKITKRGQNVTFRCDPISEHNRLYWYRQTLGQGPEFLTYFQNEAQLEKSRLLSDRFSAERPKGSFSTLEIQRTEQGDSAMYLCASSPGTGREAFFGQGTRLTVV.

The chain employs TRBV7-2 and TRBJ1-5, with 7 bases that match TRBD1. CDR1 and CDR2 (germline): SGHTA, FQGNSA. The trim removed 4 bases at V and 4 bases at J, leaving 4 bases unmatched. This CDR3 is built from 14 residues. CDR3 sequence: CASSSDRSNQPQHF. CDR3 nucleotides: TGTGCCAGCAGCTCGGACAGGTCTAATCAGCCCCAGCATTTT.

The chain joins TRBV2 to TRBJ2-1, with D possibly being TRBD2 (5 bases). V was cut by 6 bases and J by 0 bases, with 9 bases left in between. The CDR3 runs 14 residues. The germline V gene encodes CDR1 SNHLY and CDR2 FYNNEI. This CDR3 is CASRRASSYNEQFF. The CDR3, as DNA: TGTGCCAGCAGGAGGGCTAGCTCCTACAATGAGCAGTTCTTC.

This chain links TRBV5-6 with TRBJ1-1, with D perhaps TRBD1 (5 bases). The CDR3 contains 17 residues. Trimming shortened V by 0 bases and J by 1 base, and 16 bases separated the two germline ends. Germline lookup yields CDR1 SGHDT and CDR2 YYEEEE. For the CDR3, the DNA is TGTGCCAGCAGCTTGGCCAGTTGGAATAGGGGGAACACTGAAGCTTTCTTT. Translating it yields CASSLASWNRGNTEAFF. Full variable domain (missing parts from reference TRBV5-6 and TRBJ1-1): DAGVTQSPTHLIKTRGQQVTLRCSPKSGHDTVSWYQQALGQGPQFIFQYYEEEERQRGNFPDRFSGHQFPNYSSELNVNALLLGDSALYLCASSLASWNRGNTEAFFGQGTRLTVV.

This sequence joins TRBV18 and TRBJ1-1; D might be TRBD1 (5 bases). CDR3 length: 13 residues. V lost 6 bases and J lost 7, with 15 bases in between. Germline CDR1 and CDR2: KGHSH and LQKENI. CDR3 bases: TGTGCCAGCTCGACCGACAGTGTTGGTGAAGCTTTCTTT. It yields the protein CASSTDSVGEAFF.

The J gene is TRBJ1-3, the V gene TRBV29-1; 7 nucleotides align to TRBD1. Germline V gene data show CDR1 as SQVTM and CDR2 as ANQGSEA. The ends lost 4 bases at V and 9 bases at J; junction bases unmatched: 6. The CDR3 spans 12 residues. CDR3 DNA: TGCAGCGTTGGTCAGGGGGTTGGCACCATATATTTT. Its protein is CSVGQGVGTIYF. Together with reference TRBV29-1 and TRBJ1-3, the CDR3 gives the full variable domain: SAVISQKPSRDICQRGTSLTIQCQVDSQVTMMFWYRQQPGQSLTLIATANQGSEATYESGFVIDKFPISRPNLTFSTLTVSNMSPEDSSIYLCSVGQGVGTIYFGEGSWLTVV.

There are a few counts of this clone. The chain uses TRBV28 and TRBJ1-1; D is perhaps TRBD1 (5 bases). The CDR3 runs to 13 residues. Germline V lookup: CDR1 MDHEN, CDR2 SYDVKM. Trimming cost V 8 bases and J 5 bases, with 15 bases left between them. The CDR3 DNA reads as TGTGCCAGCGCCTGGCAGGCAGGGACTGAAGCTTTCTTT. Its translation: CASAWQAGTEAFF.

The chain has TRBV15 and TRBJ2-1, with TRBD2 matching 8 bases. The CDR3 length is 15 residues. Germline CDR1 reads LNHNV; CDR2 reads YYDKDF (reference sequence). The V and J ends lost 2 bases and 4 bases, in that order; junction bases with no gene match: 4. The CDR3 nucleotides read TGTGCCACCAGCAGAACTAGCGGAAGTTACAATGAGCAGTTCTTC. Translation gives CATSRTSGSYNEQFF. Full variable domain (missing parts from reference TRBV15 and TRBJ2-1): DAMVIQNPRYQVTQFGKPVTLSCSQTLNHNVMYWYQQKSSQAPKLLFHYYDKDFNNEADTPDNFQSRRPNTSFCFLDIRSPGLGDTAMYLCATSRTSGSYNEQFFGPGTRLTVL.

J is TRBJ2-2 and V is TRBV5-4; tentative D call: TRBD1 (6 bases). Looked up from germline, CDR1 is SGHNT and CDR2 is YYREEE (reference sequence). V lost 4 bases to trimming and J lost 0 bases, with 19 bases between them. This CDR3 contains 18 residues. For the CDR3, the DNA is TGTGCCAGCAGCCGAGGCCCCCGGGACACCTCGAACACCGGGGAGCTGTTTTTT. Translation: CASSRGPRDTSNTGELFF.

The chain is built from TRBV5-1 and TRBJ2-1; D is uncertain. The CDR3 length is 11 residues. Trimming took off 2 bases at V and 9 bases at J, with 6 bases between the two ends. Germline V gene lookup returns CDR1 SGHRS and CDR2 YFSETQ. Here the CDR3 DNA reads TGCGCCAGCAGCTTCGCGGCTGAGCAGTTCTTC. Amino acids: CASSFAAEQFF.

J is TRBJ1-1 and V is TRBV19, with TRBD1 matching over 8 bases. The V segment lost 5 bases and the J segment 5 bases; nucleotides outside the gene matches: 7. Germline assignment: CDR1 LNHDA and CDR2 SQIVND (reference sequence). This CDR3 contains 14 residues. The CDR3 nucleotides are TGTGCCAGTAGTTCCAGGGGGCTGCGAACTGAAGCTTTCTTT. Protein: CASSSRGLRTEAFF.